This T cell receptor (beta chain) emerged from a study of blood T cell repertoires in COVID-19. Clones were read by immunoSEQ multiplex PCR, and TCRdb kept only the in-frame ones, dropping some. The data hold roughly 700,000 clones, with approximately 90% observed a single time. Per germline, CDR1 MNHEY and CDR2 SMNVEV (reference sequence). Trimming cost V 6 bases and J 2 bases, with 15 bases left between them. The CDR3 runs to 15 residues. V gene TRBV27 combines with J gene TRBJ2-3; maybe TRBD1 (6 bases). The sequence was collected from a woman aged 18-35 years with acute or convalescent COVID-19. The sequenced sample consisted of peripheral blood. The DNA for the CDR3 is TGTGCCAGCAGCGACCAGGGACACTACACAGATACGCAGTATTTT. The encoded protein is CASSDQGHYTDTQYF.